The 30 T cell receptor beta chains below all came from one sample that was sequenced in a study of CD8 T cells in ankylosing spondylitis. MiXCR was run by TCRdb on the 5' RACE reads, yielding one entry per CDR3 protein. The table includes some 130,000 distinct CDR3 sequences, approximately 9.7% detected once. Sequenced: blood, either unsorted or a sorted T cell fraction (not recorded which). These receptors were collected from a male donor with ankylosing spondylitis or in good health (not recorded which).

This clonotype was seen only a few times. The rearrangement links TRBV5-1 to TRBJ2-2; D unclear. Germline-derived CDR1 and CDR2 are SGHRS and YFSETQ. Trimming removed 6 bases from V and 2 bases from J, with 8 bases in between. The CDR3 is made up of 13 amino acids. The CDR3 spells CASTPLNTGELFF. Written as DNA, the CDR3 is TGCGCCAGCACCCCTCTAAACACCGGGGAGCTGTTTTTT.

This clonotype occurred many times. The CDR3 region has the DNA TGTGCCAGCAGCTATGGGACAGGGTCCGAGCAGTACTTC. This sequence encodes CASSYGTGSEQYF. The rearrangement uses TRBV11-3 and TRBJ2-7, with 9 bases matching TRBD1. J lost 6 bases, V lost 4 bases, and 4 bases had no gene match. CDR1 SGHNT and CDR2 YENEEA come from the germline V gene. The CDR3 runs 13 residues.

This clonotype was counted many times. This rearrangement joins TRBV12-3 or TRBV12-4 to TRBJ2-3; no clear D gene. This CDR3 is built from 14 residues. Trimming stripped 6 bases from V and 4 bases from J, with 14 bases between. CDR3 protein: CASSPWGNADTQYF. For the CDR3, the DNA is TGTGCCAGCAGCCCATGGGGTAATGCAGATACGCAGTATTTT.

There are many counts of this clonotype. The chain carries TRBV7-2 and TRBJ2-5, with a tentative D call TRBD2 (6 bases). V lost 6 bases and J 5 bases, leaving 19 bases between the germline ends. This CDR3 has 15 residues. Germline values: CDR1 SGHTA, CDR2 FQGNSA. The CDR3 region has the DNA TGTGCCAGCAGTCTTCTAGCGAACCTTTGGGAGACCCAGTACTTC. Its translation is CASSLLANLWETQYF.

This clonotype appeared a single time. The chain joins TRBV7-2 to TRBJ1-3; D ambiguous. The V gene lost 1 base and the J gene lost 0 bases, with 10 bases spanning the gap. The germline V gene has CDR1 SGHTA and CDR2 FQGNSA. This CDR3 has 16 amino acids. The DNA of the CDR3 is TGTGCCAGCAGCTTAGGAGGAGGGTTCTCTGGAAACACCATATATTTT. It specifies CASSLGGGFSGNTIYF.

This clonotype showed up many times. The rearrangement joins TRBV12-3 or TRBV12-4 to TRBJ2-7; 8 bases fit TRBD2. The V and J ends lost 5 bases and 1 base, in that order; junction bases with no gene match: 7. This CDR3 has 15 amino acids. The CDR3: CASSPRGGLSYEQYF. The CDR3 nucleotides read TGTGCCAGCAGTCCCCGGGGGGGACTATCCTACGAGCAGTACTTC.

As to this clonotype: With a much larger clone just one base away, this may be a read error. The rearrangement uses TRBV20-1 and TRBJ2-1; TRBD2 matches 12 bases. Germline lookup yields CDR1 DFQATT and CDR2 SNEGSKA (reference sequence). This CDR3 region has 16 residues. CDR3 amino acids: CCARTSGRIYYNEQFF. CDR3 DNA sequence: TGCTGTGCTAGAACTAGCGGGAGGATATATTACAATGAGCAGTTCTTC.

The V and J genes are TRBV12-3 or TRBV12-4 and TRBJ2-4; TRBD2 matches at 8 bases. V shed 9 bases and J 9 bases; nucleotides not matched to a gene: 13. The length of the CDR3 is 14 residues. The CDR3 loop reads CASLIREGPVIQYF. Written as DNA, the CDR3 is TGTGCCAGTTTAATACGGGAGGGCCCTGTCATTCAGTACTTC.

The rearrangement uses TRBV7-9 and TRBJ2-1; D perhaps matches TRBD2 (7 bases). Trimming cost V 4 bases and J 8 bases, with 18 bases left between them. Germline assignment: CDR1 SEHNR and CDR2 FQNEAQ (reference sequence). This CDR3 comprises 15 residues. Here the CDR3 reads CASSSVIPGGHEQFF. DNA of the CDR3: TGTGCCAGCAGCTCCGTGATCCCCGGGGGGCATGAGCAGTTCTTC.

This clonotype appeared many times. V gene TRBV20-1 combines with J gene TRBJ2-2, with D uncertain. V was trimmed by 1 base and J by 0 bases, leaving 9 bases between them. CDR3 length: 15 amino acids. The V gene's germline CDR1 is DFQATT and CDR2 SNEGSKA (reference sequence). CDR3 amino acids: CSARVRTANTGELFF. DNA of the CDR3: TGCAGTGCTAGAGTCCGGACGGCGAACACCGGGGAGCTGTTTTTT.

This clonotype was counted many times. The chain joins TRBV6-2 or TRBV6-3 to TRBJ2-7, with a possible D match to TRBD1 (6 bases). Trimming took off 3 bases at V and 7 bases at J, with 19 bases between the two ends. The germline CDR1 and CDR2 sequences are MNHEY and SVGEGT. The CDR3 loop spans 15 amino acids. The CDR3 coding sequence is TGTGCCAGCAGTTATTTATCTGGGGGCGAGCAGGAGCAGTACTTC. The encoded protein is CASSYLSGGEQEQYF.

Only a few counts were recorded for this clonotype. The chain carries TRBV5-6 and TRBJ2-5; the D is unclear. This CDR3 has 15 residues. CDR1 is SGHDT, CDR2 YYEEEE, per germline. Trimming removed 3 bases at V and 0 bases at J, with 12 bases between. The CDR3 DNA reads as TGTGCCAGCAGCTACGGTTGGGGTTACCAAGAGACCCAGTACTTC. Translation gives CASSYGWGYQETQYF. The whole variable domain, filled in from reference TRBV5-6 and TRBJ2-5, reads DAGVTQSPTHLIKTRGQQVTLRCSPKSGHDTVSWYQQALGQGPQFIFQYYEEEERQRGNFPDRFSGHQFPNYSSELNVNALLLGDSALYLCASSYGWGYQETQYFGPGTRLLVL.

The chain recombines TRBV18 with TRBJ2-2, with 7 bases aligning to TRBD2. With 6 bases clipped from V and 4 bases from J, the junction kept 8 bases outside the gene matches. This CDR3 has 15 residues. Germline loops: CDR1 KGHSH, CDR2 LQKENI. Here the CDR3 reads CASSIPAGVTGELFF. CDR3 DNA: TGTGCCAGCTCGATCCCTGCGGGAGTCACCGGGGAGCTGTTTTTT.

This sequence joins TRBV7-2 and TRBJ2-5; maybe TRBD1 (6 bases). Trimming removed 4 bases at V and 5 bases at J, with 11 bases between. Germline V gene data show CDR1 as SGHTA and CDR2 as FQGNSA. There are 13 residues in the CDR3. DNA for the CDR3: TGTGCCAGCAGCTCAGGGACATGGGAGACCCAGTACTTC. Translation: CASSSGTWETQYF.

This clonotype was detected ten times or more. This chain uses TRBV3-1 with TRBJ2-7; 9 positions match TRBD2. Germline V lookup: CDR1 LGHDT, CDR2 YNNKEL (reference sequence). With 1 base clipped from V and 2 bases from J, the junction kept 6 bases outside the gene matches. The CDR3 contains 16 residues. CDR3 amino acids: CASSQGVAGAAYEQYF. Written as DNA, the CDR3 is TGTGCCAGCAGCCAAGGGGTAGCGGGAGCCGCCTACGAGCAGTACTTC.

This clonotype was observed at least ten times. The rearrangement uses TRBV7-2 and TRBJ2-5; D is perhaps TRBD2 (6 bases). CDR3 length: 14 residues. The V end lost 5 bases, the J end lost 2 bases, and 12 bases lay between the germline ends. The germline gives CDR1 SGHTA, CDR2 FQGNSA. The DNA of the CDR3 is TGTGCCAGCAGCGGGGCTGCGGGACAAGAGACCCAGTACTTC. Amino acid sequence: CASSGAAGQETQYF.

Turning to this clonotype: It may be a read error: a sequence one base away is much more abundant. The V and J genes are TRBV9 and TRBJ2-5, with D possibly being TRBD1 (6 bases). This CDR3 region has 16 residues. In germline, CDR1 is SGDLS, CDR2 YYNGEE. The CDR3 DNA is TGTGCCAGCAGCGCTCCCCAAGGGGGAAACCAAGAGACCAAGTACTTC. Its protein product is CASSAPQGGNQETKYF.

This clonotype showed up many times. The genes are TRBV24-1 and TRBJ2-1; D perhaps matches TRBD2 (6 bases). Germline V gene lookup returns CDR1 KGHDR and CDR2 SFDVKD. The germline V and J ends were trimmed by 4 bases and 6 bases, with 6 bases remaining between them. This CDR3 has 12 residues. In nucleotides, the CDR3 is TGTGCCACCAGTGACGGGGGCAATGAGCAGTTCTTC. Encoded protein: CATSDGGNEQFF.

This clonotype was found a few times. V and J are TRBV6-2 or TRBV6-3 and TRBJ2-7, with D possibly matching TRBD1 (7 bases). From germline, CDR1 is MNHEY and CDR2 SVGEGT. The CDR3 runs 17 residues. The germline V and J ends were trimmed by 2 bases and 5 bases, with 22 bases remaining between them. The CDR3: CASSYTYQTGRTNEQYF. CDR3 DNA sequence: TGTGCCAGCAGTTACACGTACCAGACAGGGAGGACTAACGAGCAGTACTTC.

This clonotype appeared a few times. The rearrangement links TRBV7-8 to TRBJ2-3; D remains ambiguous. The CDR3 is made up of 17 amino acids. Germline CDR1 SGHVS, CDR2 FQNEAQ. The germline V and J ends were trimmed by 1 base and 0 bases, with 14 bases remaining between them. Here the CDR3 DNA reads TGTGCCAGCAGCTTAGGTGGTGCGGTAACTAGCACAGATACGCAGTATTTT. Residues: CASSLGGAVTSTDTQYF.

In its sample, this clonotype was seen many times. The DNA of the CDR3 is TGCAGTGCTAGAGCTACAGGGCGTGGGGAGACCCAGTACTTC. Amino acid sequence: CSARATGRGETQYF. The chain has TRBV20-1 and TRBJ2-5; maybe TRBD1 (6 bases). V gave up 1 base and J gave up 5 bases, with 14 bases separating them. The CDR3 has 14 amino acids. Germline CDR1 is DFQATT and CDR2 is SNEGSKA (reference sequence).

This clonotype has at least ten counts. V is TRBV7-9 and J is TRBJ1-3; 7 nucleotides line up with TRBD1. V dropped 5 bases and J dropped 4; count of bases not matched to a gene: 8. The CDR3 runs 15 residues. The germline gives CDR1 SEHNR, CDR2 FQNEAQ (reference sequence). The CDR3 reads CASSPLTGSGNTIYF. CDR3 bases: TGTGCCAGCAGCCCATTGACAGGGTCGGGAAACACCATATATTTT.

The sample holds a few counts of this clonotype. This chain connects TRBV19 to TRBJ2-1; D unresolved. V lost 4 bases and J lost 7, with 11 bases in between. The germline V gene encodes CDR1 LNHDA and CDR2 SQIVND (reference sequence). The length of the CDR3 is 13 residues. The CDR3 region is CASSTVSWNEQFF. CDR3 nucleotides: TGTGCCAGTAGTACGGTCAGTTGGAATGAGCAGTTCTTC. Supplemented by reference TRBV19 and TRBJ2-1, the full variable domain reads DGGITQSPKYLFRKEGQNVTLSCEQNLNHDAMYWYRQDPGQGLRLIYYSQIVNDFQKGDIAEGYSVSREKKESFPLTVTSAQKNPTAFYLCASSTVSWNEQFFGPGTRLTVL.

This clonotype was seen repeatedly, ten times or more. This chain connects TRBV11-2 to TRBJ2-7, with 7 bases fitting TRBD1. From germline, CDR1 is SGHAT and CDR2 FQNNGV. The CDR3 is 15 amino acids. The trim removed 3 bases at V and 4 bases at J, leaving 9 bases unmatched. The DNA for the CDR3 is TGTGCCAGCAGCTTCACCTGGGACAGAACTTACGAGCAGTACTTC. It codes for CASSFTWDRTYEQYF.

There are many counts of this clonotype. V is TRBV20-1 and J is TRBJ2-1; D is unresolved. The length of the CDR3 is 16 residues. Germline V gene data show CDR1 as DFQATT and CDR2 as SNEGSKA (reference sequence). V lost 0 bases and J lost 7, with 19 bases in between. CDR3 sequence: CSARDLWAYRLNEQFF. The CDR3 DNA sequence: TGCAGTGCTAGAGATCTCTGGGCGTACAGACTTAATGAGCAGTTCTTC.

This clonotype was counted at least ten times. The V gene is TRBV7-9, the J gene TRBJ2-7, with 7 bases aligning to TRBD2. Looked up from germline, CDR1 is SEHNR and CDR2 is FQNEAQ (reference sequence). This CDR3 has 14 residues. The J segment lost 1 base and the V segment lost 4 bases, leaving 4 bases of the junction unmatched. The CDR3 DNA sequence: TGTGCCAGCAGCTCCCCGGGACTATCCTACGAGCAGTACTTC. Translated: CASSSPGLSYEQYF. Based on the CDR3 plus reference TRBV7-9 and TRBJ2-7, the full variable domain is DTGVSQNPRHKITKRGQNVTFRCDPISEHNRLYWYRQTLGQGPEFLTYFQNEAQLEKSRLLSDRFSAERPKGSFSTLEIQRTEQGDSAMYLCASSSPGLSYEQYFGPGTRLTVT.

This clonotype was seen a few times. V and J are TRBV3-1 and TRBJ2-5; D remains unclear. V was trimmed by 1 base and J by 5 bases, leaving 11 bases between them. CDR3 length: 14 residues. CDR1 LGHDT and CDR2 YNNKEL come from the germline V gene (reference sequence). CDR3 sequence: CASSQGLSLETQYF. In DNA, the CDR3 is TGTGCCAGCAGCCAAGGGTTGTCTTTGGAGACCCAGTACTTC.

Ten or more counts support this clonotype. The chain joins TRBV3-1 to TRBJ2-7; 14 nucleotides match TRBD2. V shed 4 bases, J shed 0 bases, and the junction held 5 bases outside the gene matches. The length of the CDR3 is 17 residues. CDR1 is LGHDT and CDR2 is YNNKEL in the germline V gene (reference sequence). The CDR3 nucleotides read TGTGCCAGCAGCCCTAGACTAGCGGGAGGGCGCTCCTACGAGCAGTACTTC. Amino acids: CASSPRLAGGRSYEQYF.

This clonotype was seen repeatedly, ten times or more. V and J are TRBV20-1 and TRBJ2-7; TRBD1 matches at 9 bases. The CDR3 has 14 amino acids. Germline lookup yields CDR1 DFQATT and CDR2 SNEGSKA (reference sequence). The J segment lost 3 bases and the V segment lost 6 bases, leaving 9 bases of the junction unmatched. The CDR3 loop is CSAKGQGYNYEQYF. CDR3 coding DNA: TGCAGTGCCAAGGGACAGGGCTATAACTACGAGCAGTACTTC.

This clonotype was detected ten times or more. This chain links TRBV7-2 with TRBJ2-2, with D perhaps TRBD2 (6 bases). V lost 0 bases and J lost 4, with 12 bases in between. Germline lookup yields CDR1 SGHTA and CDR2 FQGNSA. There are 16 residues in the CDR3. In DNA, the CDR3 is TGTGCCAGCAGCTTAGCGGCCCAGCGGGTCACCGGGGAGCTGTTTTTT. Protein: CASSLAAQRVTGELFF. The full variable domain, completed using reference TRBV7-2 and TRBJ2-2, is GAGVSQSPSNKVTEKGKDVELRCDPISGHTALYWYRQSLGQGLEFLIYFQGNSAPDKSGLPSDRFSAERTGGSVSTLTIQRTQQEDSAVYLCASSLAAQRVTGELFFGEGSRLTVL.